The rows below give T cell receptor beta chains drawn from one sample of a study of blood T cell repertoires in COVID-19. Libraries were prepared by immunoSEQ multiplex PCR; TCRdb keeps only in-frame clonotypes and omits some of them. The repertoire holds 300,000 or so clones, with around 90% as singletons. The sequencing input was PBMCs or T cells enriched from blood (not recorded which). The source is a woman aged 30 to 39 who had recovered from COVID-19. Each CDR3 is given with its conserved first and last residue. The D gene is left open where the match is weak. Some rows have no size entry. The others give once, few or many, or a class for an expanded clone.

size	D	V	J	DNA	CDR3
NA	NA	TRBV2	TRBJ1-2	TGTGCCAGCAGTGGAGGCTTGATTACTATCGATAACTATGGCTACACCTTC	CASSGGLITIDNYGYTF
once	NA	TRBV9	TRBJ1-1	TGTGCCAGCAGCGCCCACTCAGGGGTGGGAACTGAAGCTTTCTTT	CASSAHSGVGTEAFF
few	TRBD2	TRBV7-3	TRBJ2-2	TGTGCCAGCAGCCCAACGAGACTAGCGGGAGAAACCGGGGAGCTGTTTTTT	CASSPTRLAGETGELFF
NA	TRBD2	TRBV27	TRBJ2-3	TGTGCCAGCAGTCCCTTTTCGGGGACTAGCCACACAGATACGCAGTATTTT	CASSPFSGTSHTDTQYF
once	NA	TRBV28	TRBJ2-7	TGTGCCAGCACCACCCAGGGGGGCGGTTCCTACGAGCAGTACTTC	CASTTQGGGSYEQYF
NA	TRBD1	TRBV19	TRBJ1-5	TGTGCCAGTAGTGTGGGACAGGGAGGTCAGCCCCAGCATTTT	CASSVGQGGQPQHF
NA	NA	TRBV7-9	TRBJ2-2	TGTGCCAGCAGCTTAGGTCCAACGGGAGTGACCAGTACCGGGGAGCTGTTTTTT	CASSLGPTGVTSTGELFF
NA	TRBD2	TRBV3-1/TRBV3-2	TRBJ2-1	TGTGCCAGCAGCCAAGCGGGCGGGAGAGGCAATGAGCAGTTCTTC	CASSQAGGRGNEQFF
NA	NA	TRBV7-2	TRBJ2-5	TGTGCCAGCAGCTTAGACACCATTCAAGAGACCCAGTACTTC	CASSLDTIQETQYF
NA	NA	TRBV11-2	TRBJ2-3	TGTGCCAGCAGCCGTAGCGGAGTTCTTTCCACAGATACGCAGTATTTT	CASSRSGVLSTDTQYF
NA	TRBD1	TRBV28	TRBJ1-6	TGTGCCAGCAGTCGGACAGGGGGCTATAATTCACCCCTCCACTTT	CASSRTGGYNSPLHF
NA	TRBD2	TRBV6-2/TRBV6-3	TRBJ2-1	TGTGCCAGCAGTTACCCGAGGGCAGCGGGAGGGTACAATGAGCAGTTCTTC	CASSYPRAAGGYNEQFF
NA	NA	TRBV19	TRBJ1-6	TGTGCCACCCGACAGAGCTCCTATAATTCACCCCTCCACTTT	CATRQSSYNSPLHF
NA	NA	TRBV12-3/TRBV12-4	TRBJ2-5	TGTGCCAGCAGATTCCCCGGCGGGGAGACCCAGTACTTC	CASRFPGGETQYF
NA	NA	TRBV28	TRBJ1-1	TGTGCCAGCAGTCTGTTCACACTGAACACTGAAGCTTTCTTT	CASSLFTLNTEAFF
NA	TRBD1	TRBV9	TRBJ1-6	TGTGCCAGCAGCGTCGGACAGGGAGGTAATTCACCCCTCCACTTT	CASSVGQGGNSPLHF
once	TRBD2	TRBV6-6	TRBJ2-7	TGTGCCAGCAGTCCGTTAAAGACTAGCGGGATCAACTACGAGCAGTACTTC	CASSPLKTSGINYEQYF
NA	NA	TRBV6-5	TRBJ2-1	TGTGCCAGCAGTTCTGTAGCCCCAGGGGTTGATGAGCAGTTCTTC	CASSSVAPGVDEQFF
NA	NA	TRBV10-1	TRBJ2-7	TGCGCCAGCAGTGATGAGGGCGAGCAGTACTTC	CASSDEGEQYF
NA	TRBD1	TRBV7-6	TRBJ2-4	TGTGCCAGCAGCTCTGGGACAGACCCCTTTGCCTTC	CASSSGTDPFAF
NA	NA	TRBV7-2	TRBJ1-6	TGTGCCAGCAGCTTAGATCAGGGGCGGAAAAATTCACCCCTCCACTTT	CASSLDQGRKNSPLHF
NA	NA	TRBV9	TRBJ2-5	TGTGCCAGCAGCTCCACAGGGAACCAAGAGACCCAGTACTTC	CASSSTGNQETQYF
NA	NA	TRBV30	TRBJ1-1	TGTGCCTGGAAATGGGGGCTGAACACTGAAGCTTTCTTT	CAWKWGLNTEAFF
NA	NA	TRBV28	TRBJ1-5	TGTGCCAGCAGTTTTGGTGCAGGGGCACAGCCCCAGCATTTT	CASSFGAGAQPQHF
NA	TRBD1	TRBV28	TRBJ1-1	TGTGCCAGCAGTTTATTCTTGGGGCGGGGACAGGGGGTTGGCACTGAAGCTTTCTTT	CASSLFLGRGQGVGTEAFF
NA	NA	TRBV7-9	TRBJ2-5	TGTGCCAGCAGCTTAGTGGCGGGAAGGCAAGAGACCCAGTACTTC	CASSLVAGRQETQYF
NA	NA	TRBV12-3/TRBV12-4	TRBJ2-7	TGTGCCAGCAGTTTAGGGGGAGGCGAGCAGTACTTC	CASSLGGGEQYF
NA	TRBD1	TRBV20-1	TRBJ1-6	TGCAATGCTAGTCGGGGGACAGAACATTCACCCCTCCACTTT	CNASRGTEHSPLHF
NA	NA	TRBV27	TRBJ2-1	TGTGCCAGCAGTTTATCTCTCGAGTCCTACAATGAGCAGTTCTTC	CASSLSLESYNEQFF
NA	TRBD1	TRBV4-1	TRBJ1-1	TGCGCCAGCAGTCCTATGGACAGGGGCACTGAAGCTTTCTTT	CASSPMDRGTEAFF
NA	NA	TRBV27	TRBJ2-5	TGTGCCAGCAGTTCTTCCCAAGAGACCCAGTACTTC	CASSSSQETQYF
few	NA	TRBV9	TRBJ1-1	TGTGCCAGCAGTTCGCGGGGGGCCTTGAACACTGAAGCTTTCTTT	CASSSRGALNTEAFF
NA	NA	TRBV6-5	TRBJ1-1	TGTGCCAGCAGCCGGACATTGAACACTGAAGCTTTCTTT	CASSRTLNTEAFF
NA	TRBD1	TRBV5-5	TRBJ2-7	TGTGCCAGCAGCTGGGGACAGGGAAACTACGAGCAGTACTTC	CASSWGQGNYEQYF
NA	TRBD1	TRBV7-9	TRBJ2-7	TGTGCCAGCAGCCTGGACAGGGAGCAGTACTTC	CASSLDREQYF
NA	NA	TRBV2	TRBJ2-6	TGTGCCAGCATAATAGGGACACTCGGGGCCAACGTCCTGACTTTC	CASIIGTLGANVLTF
once	TRBD2	TRBV7-3	TRBJ2-2	TGTGCCAGCAGCTACACCGGGACTAGCGGGAGTAGCGGGGAGCTGTTTTTT	CASSYTGTSGSSGELFF
NA	NA	TRBV28	TRBJ2-5	TGTGCCAGCAGTATACAAGAGACCCAGTACTTC	CASSIQETQYF
NA	NA	TRBV6-2/TRBV6-3	TRBJ2-1	TGTGCCAGCAGTTACTCCGGCGGGAACAATGAGCAGTTCTTC	CASSYSGGNNEQFF
NA	TRBD2	TRBV28	TRBJ2-1	TGTGCCAGCAGTTTTGTTCAAAGCGGGGGCTCCTACAATGAGCAGTTCTTC	CASSFVQSGGSYNEQFF
NA	NA	TRBV30	TRBJ1-4	TGTGCCTGGAATAAAAATACAGGGAATGAAAAACTGTTTTTT	CAWNKNTGNEKLFF
NA	NA	TRBV2	TRBJ2-7	TGTGCCAGCAGTGACACCCACGGGTCTCCCTCCTACGAGCAGTACTTC	CASSDTHGSPSYEQYF
NA	TRBD1	TRBV7-3	TRBJ2-1	TGTGCCAGCAGCTTAACGGGTCGACAGGGGTACAATGAGCAGTTCTTC	CASSLTGRQGYNEQFF
NA	TRBD2	TRBV6-4	TRBJ2-1	TGTGCCAGCAGCGTACTAGCGGACTTCTCCTACAATGAGCAGTTCTTC	CASSVLADFSYNEQFF
once	TRBD1	TRBV6-2/TRBV6-3	TRBJ1-5	TGTGCCAGCAGTTACAGAGGGAATCGGGACAGAGATCAGCCCCAGCATTTT	CASSYRGNRDRDQPQHF
NA	NA	TRBV5-4	TRBJ2-5	TGTGCCAGCAGCGCCGGGACACTCCAAGAGACCCAGTACTTC	CASSAGTLQETQYF
NA	TRBD2	TRBV20-1	TRBJ2-2	TGCAGTGCTAGTGGCGAGGCGGGGGATTGGAACACCGGGGAGCTGTTTTTT	CSASGEAGDWNTGELFF
NA	NA	TRBV28	TRBJ2-7	TGTGCCAGCAGTGATGACCCGGGAACCTACGAGCAGTACTTC	CASSDDPGTYEQYF
NA	NA	TRBV28	TRBJ1-4	TGTGCCAGCAGAATTCAGGGATCTGGTGAAAAACTGTTTTTT	CASRIQGSGEKLFF
once	NA	TRBV5-1	TRBJ2-7	TGCGCCAGCAGCTTGATGGGAGACGGCCTCGAGCAGTACTTC	CASSLMGDGLEQYF
NA	TRBD1	TRBV28	TRBJ2-3	TGTGCCAGCACCCAGGGACAGATCACAGATACGCAGTATTTT	CASTQGQITDTQYF
NA	TRBD1	TRBV28	TRBJ2-3	TGTGCCAGCAGTTTGAGTAAGAGGGGGCTTACAGATACGCAGTATTTT	CASSLSKRGLTDTQYF
NA	TRBD1	TRBV19	TRBJ1-2	TGTGCCAGTACCGTGGACAGGGCAGGTTACTATGGCTACACCTTC	CASTVDRAGYYGYTF
NA	NA	TRBV19	TRBJ1-5	TGTGCCAGTAGTATAGGGAGAACAAGCAATCAGCCCCAGCATTTT	CASSIGRTSNQPQHF
NA	TRBD2	TRBV27	TRBJ2-1	TGTGCCAGCAGTCCCCTAGGACTAGCGGGAGTAGGCTCCTACAATGAGCAGTTCTTC	CASSPLGLAGVGSYNEQFF
NA	NA	TRBV7-2	TRBJ1-1	TGTGCCAGCAGCCAGGGACATTTGAACACTGAAGCTTTCTTT	CASSQGHLNTEAFF